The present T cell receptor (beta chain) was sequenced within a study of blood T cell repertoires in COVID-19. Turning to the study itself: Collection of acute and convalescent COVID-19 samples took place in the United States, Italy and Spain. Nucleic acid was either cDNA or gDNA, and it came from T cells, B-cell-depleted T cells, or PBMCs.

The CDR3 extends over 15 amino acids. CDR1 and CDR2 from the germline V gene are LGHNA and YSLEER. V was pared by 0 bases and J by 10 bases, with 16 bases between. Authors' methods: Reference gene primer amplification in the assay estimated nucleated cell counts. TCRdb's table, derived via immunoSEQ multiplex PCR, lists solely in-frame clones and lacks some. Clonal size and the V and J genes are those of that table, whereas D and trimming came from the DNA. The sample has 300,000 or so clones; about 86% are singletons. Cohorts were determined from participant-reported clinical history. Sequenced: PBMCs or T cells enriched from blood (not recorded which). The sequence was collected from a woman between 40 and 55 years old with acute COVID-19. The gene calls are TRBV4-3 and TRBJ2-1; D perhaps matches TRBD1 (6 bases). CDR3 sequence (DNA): TGCGCCAGCAGCCAAGATACGCGACAGGAGGACGAGCAGTTCTTC. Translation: CASSQDTRQEDEQFF.